The clone carrying this TCR beta chain was seen a few times. Its matching antigen is unknown. V was trimmed by 4 bases and J by 6 bases, leaving 14 bases between them. There are 13 residues in the CDR3. Per the germline V gene, CDR1 is SGHRS and CDR2 is YFSETQ. These data come from a study of radiotherapy plus CTLA-4 blockade in lung cancer. Study at large: Disease control was seen in 31% of patients, objective responses in 15% to 20%. Study-level findings and limits: Blood saw expansion of tumor-derived TCR clones after radiotherapy plus ipilimumab. The authors reported that early blood T cell clone dynamics, with interferon-beta, best predicted response.

Focal radiation plus CTLA-4 blockade with ipilimumab was administered to patients who had chemo-refractory metastatic non-small-cell lung cancer. Some clones are missing from TCRdb's copy, which holds only in-frame ones; the method was immunoSEQ multiplex PCR. The sample has more than 25,000 clones; around three quarters are singletons. This chain uses TRBV5-1 with TRBJ2-7; tentative D call: TRBD1 (5 bases). The material sequenced was peripheral blood, taken from a patient treated with radiotherapy plus ipilimumab. The receptor comes from a human donor with non-small cell lung cancer that progressed on radiotherapy plus ipilimumab. The CDR3 coding sequence is TGCGCCAGCAGCCCAGGGCCCGGCCCCGAGCAGTACTTC. Encoded protein: CASSPGPGPEQYF.